The following is a TCR beta chain sequence with its context. These data belong to a study of blood T cell repertoires in COVID-19. On the study more broadly: The United States, Italy and Spain supplied acute and convalescent COVID-19 samples. T cells, B-cell-depleted T cells, or PBMCs provided the cDNA or gDNA that served as material.

Germline V CDR1 and CDR2: SNHLY, FYNNEI. CDR3 size: 16 residues. The junction had 5 bases not matched to a gene; V was cut back by 5 bases and J by 0 bases. Produced via immunoSEQ multiplex PCR; TCRdb's table is partial and in-frame only. The data show roughly 400,000 clones, with about 89% seen just once and roughly 0.9% held by the top ten. The chain recombines TRBV2 with TRBJ1-5, with 9 bases identical to TRBD1. What was sequenced was PBMCs or T cells enriched from blood (not recorded which). This TCR was sampled from a woman aged 35 to 49 who had been exposed to COVID-19. CDR3 sequence (DNA): TGTGCCAGCAGTCTACAGGGGGCAAATAGCAATCAGCCCCAGCATTTT. Protein: CASSLQGANSNQPQHF.